These 24 T cell receptor beta chains were sequenced from one sample in a study of PD-1 blockade in classical Hodgkin lymphoma. Only in-frame clones appear in the TCRdb table, and some are missing; sequencing was by immunoSEQ multiplex PCR. Of tens of thousands of clones detected, about 89% appear once; the ten largest clones hold about 9.3%. This sample's time point: cycle 4 day 1 (C4D1), after more than 5 weeks of nivolumab. Following autologous stem cell transplantation, relapse occurred in every patient, and exposure to brentuximab vedotin varied. This sample comprised peripheral blood mononuclear cells (PBMCs), obtained before the fourth cycle of nivolumab. The source of these receptors is a human donor with classical Hodgkin lymphoma.

The chain couples TRBV5-4 to TRBJ1-1; 7 bases agree with TRBD1. Looked up from germline, CDR1 is SGHNT and CDR2 is YYREEE (reference sequence). With 3 bases clipped from V and 1 base from J, the junction kept 6 bases outside the gene matches. There are 15 residues in the CDR3. The CDR3 coding sequence is TGTGCCAGCAGCTGGAGTAGACAGGGGAACACTGAAGCTTTCTTT. The encoded protein is CASSWSRQGNTEAFF.

This chain joins TRBV5-8 and TRBJ2-7, with D possibly being TRBD1 (5 bases). The V gene lost 0 bases and the J gene lost 3 bases, with 13 bases spanning the gap. Germline lookup yields CDR1 SGHTS and CDR2 YDEGEE. CDR3 length: 15 amino acids. The CDR3 DNA reads TGTGCCAGCAGCTTGGCGGCAGGGCCGCGCTACGAGCAGTACTTC. Encoded protein: CASSLAAGPRYEQYF.

V is TRBV2 and J is TRBJ1-4; 7 nucleotides match TRBD1. Germline loops: CDR1 SNHLY, CDR2 FYNNEI. This CDR3 comprises 18 residues. Trimming at V came to 5 bases and at J to 0 bases, leaving 12 bases not matched to a gene. The chain's CDR3 is CASSHQGQDHPTNEKLFF. Here the CDR3 DNA reads TGTGCCAGCAGTCATCAAGGACAGGATCACCCAACTAATGAAAAACTGTTTTTT.

This rearrangement joins TRBV7-2 to TRBJ2-5; TRBD2 matches 10 bases. Germline CDR1 SGHTA, CDR2 FQGNSA. This CDR3 is 16 amino acids long. Losses at the gene ends were 1 base for V and 2 bases for J; bases not matched to a gene: 4. CDR3 sequence reads: CASSLGSSGGQETQYF. Written as DNA, the CDR3 is TGTGCCAGCAGCTTAGGGTCTAGCGGGGGTCAAGAGACCCAGTACTTC.

The rearrangement uses TRBV4-1 and TRBJ2-7, with 8 bases identical to TRBD1. Per the germline V gene, CDR1 is MGHRA and CDR2 is YSYEKL. V lost 1 base and J lost 2; bases outside the gene matches: 7. The CDR3 has 16 amino acids. The CDR3 DNA reads TGCGCCAGCAGCCAAGTTCGTGCAGGGGGCACCTACGAGCAGTACTTC. Translating it yields CASSQVRAGGTYEQYF.

V usage is TRBV27 and J usage is TRBJ2-1; D is possibly TRBD2 (6 bases). The CDR3 runs 16 residues. The germline CDR1 and CDR2 sequences are MNHEY and SMNVEV (reference sequence). Between the trimmed V and J ends, which lost 5 bases and 3 bases, there was a span of 17 bases. The CDR3 here is CASSPYDGSGYNEQFF. The CDR3 DNA follows: TGTGCCAGCAGTCCCTACGACGGGAGTGGCTACAATGAGCAGTTCTTC.

The genes are TRBV7-9 and TRBJ1-3; unclear D gene. V was pared by 2 bases and J by 3 bases, with 5 bases between. The CDR3 runs to 13 residues. The germline V gene encodes CDR1 SEHNR and CDR2 FQNEAQ (reference sequence). CDR3 nucleotides: TGTGCCAGCAGCTTACCTGGTGGAAACACCATATATTTT. Translating it yields CASSLPGGNTIYF.

This chain uses TRBV18 with TRBJ2-7; D unclear. The CDR3 covers 13 residues. Germline CDR1 is KGHSH and CDR2 is LQKENI. The ends were cut back, 3 bases at V and 4 bases at J, with 10 bases in the middle. The CDR3 DNA follows: TGTGCCAGCTCACCGGACGGGCCGTACGAGCAGTACTTC. Translation: CASSPDGPYEQYF. The variable domain in full, completed from reference TRBV18 and TRBJ2-7, reads NAGVMQNPRHLVRRRGQEARLRCSPMKGHSHVYWYRQLPEEGLKFMVYLQKENIIDESGMPKERFSAEFPKEGPSILRIQQVVRGDSAAYFCASSPDGPYEQYFGPGTRLTVT.

The chain has TRBV5-1 and TRBJ1-2; unclear D gene. Per germline, CDR1 SGHRS and CDR2 YFSETQ. Trimming pared 0 bases from V and 6 bases from J, leaving 18 bases between. The CDR3 consists of 16 residues. DNA for the CDR3: TGCGCCAGCAGCTTGGGACGGAATAGGATGAGCCATGGCTACACCTTC. Translated: CASSLGRNRMSHGYTF.

CDR3 region: CASSYPGNQPQHF. CDR3 coding DNA: TGTGCCAGCAGTTACCCAGGCAATCAGCCCCAGCATTTT. The chain uses TRBV6-5 and TRBJ1-5; D unresolved. V dropped 2 bases and J dropped 2 bases, with 4 bases sitting between them. This CDR3 is built from 13 residues. Germline loops: CDR1 MNHEY, CDR2 SVGAGI.

The chain is built from TRBV6-6 and TRBJ2-3; D call uncertain. V was trimmed by 11 bases and J by 2 bases, leaving 14 bases between them. CDR3 length equals 13 residues. Germline values: CDR1 MNHNY, CDR2 SVGAGI (reference sequence). The CDR3 reads CAGLVGPTDTQYF. DNA of the CDR3: TGTGCCGGCCTGGTTGGCCCCACAGATACGCAGTATTTT.

DNA of the CDR3: TGTGCCAGCAGTTACTCTGAGACCCAGTACTTC. Protein: CASSYSETQYF. V usage is TRBV6-5 and J usage is TRBJ2-5; the D is unclear. CDR3 size: 11 residues. V lost 0 bases, J lost 5 bases, and 1 base lay in between. CDR1 and CDR2 from the germline V gene are MNHEY and SVGAGI.

This clone was detected only a few times. The genes are TRBV18 and TRBJ1-1, with D uncertain. This CDR3 region has 12 residues. The V and J ends lost 3 bases and 6 bases respectively, with 8 bases between them. Germline V gene lookup returns CDR1 KGHSH and CDR2 LQKENI. The CDR3, as DNA: TGTGCCAGCTCACCCTTGTATCCTGAAGCTTTCTTT. Its protein product is CASSPLYPEAFF.

The V and J genes are TRBV10-1 and TRBJ2-3; the D is unclear. Between the trimmed V and J ends, which lost 1 base and 1 base, there was a span of 9 bases. Germline CDR1 and CDR2: WNHNN and SYGVQD (reference sequence). This CDR3 contains 15 residues. CDR3 sequence (DNA): TGCGCCAGCAGTGAGTTGGTGGTTGGCACAGATACGCAGTATTTT. This codes for CASSELVVGTDTQYF.

The gene calls are TRBV7-3 and TRBJ2-2; 11 nucleotides match TRBD2. Per the germline V gene, CDR1 is SGHTA and CDR2 is FQGTGA. This CDR3 is 17 amino acids long. V lost 6 bases and J lost 0; bases outside the gene matches: 6. CDR3 residues: CASSTSGGETNTGELFF. DNA of the CDR3: TGTGCCAGCAGTACTAGCGGGGGCGAGACGAACACCGGGGAGCTGTTTTTT.

V usage is TRBV11-2 and J usage is TRBJ2-5; a weak D match, TRBD1 (6 bases). CDR1 is SGHAT, CDR2 FQNNGV, per germline. V was clipped by 5 bases and J by 1 base, with 14 bases between them. The CDR3 consists of 15 residues. The CDR3 nucleotides are TGTGCCAGCAGCAGAGGACAGCTATTCCAAGAGACCCAGTACTTC. Amino acid sequence: CASSRGQLFQETQYF.

This clone was detected only once. The chain uses TRBV13 and TRBJ1-1; the match to TRBD1 covers 7 bases. Germline assignment: CDR1 PRHDT and CDR2 FYEKMQ (reference sequence). The CDR3 consists of 18 residues. The V segment lost 7 bases and the J segment 0 bases; nucleotides outside the gene matches: 17. The CDR3 region is CASTFTHRGVSVNTEAFF. CDR3 sequence (DNA): TGTGCCAGCACCTTCACCCACAGGGGAGTAAGTGTGAACACTGAAGCTTTCTTT.

The chain joins TRBV15 to TRBJ1-5; TRBD1 aligns across 9 bases. J lost 2 bases, V lost 5 bases, and 1 base had no gene match. Germline CDR1 is LNHNV and CDR2 is YYDKDF (reference sequence). CDR3 size: 14 residues. Here the CDR3 reads CATSRTGGNQPQHF. In nucleotides, the CDR3 is TGTGCCACCAGCCGGACAGGGGGCAATCAGCCCCAGCATTTT.

The chain uses TRBV5-1 and TRBJ2-1, with a possible D match to TRBD1 (6 bases). Germline V lookup: CDR1 SGHRS, CDR2 YFSETQ. The CDR3 is 16 amino acids. Between the trimmed V and J ends, which lost 3 bases and 3 bases, there was a span of 16 bases. CDR3 nucleotide sequence: TGCGCCAGCAGCTCACGCGGACAGCGCAACTACAATGAGCAGTTCTTC. It codes for CASSSRGQRNYNEQFF.

This rearrangement joins TRBV5-6 to TRBJ1-2; D is unclear. This CDR3 has 11 amino acids. Germline assignment: CDR1 SGHDT and CDR2 YYEEEE. Trimming took off 4 bases at V and 6 bases at J, with 7 bases between the two ends. The CDR3 loop reads CASSLEDGYTF. CDR3 nucleotide sequence: TGTGCCAGCAGCCTGGAGGATGGCTACACCTTC.

This chain connects TRBV9 to TRBJ1-6; possible D gene TRBD1, 6 bases. The V gene's germline CDR1 is SGDLS and CDR2 YYNGEE. CDR3 length: 16 residues. The V end was cut by 4 bases, the J end by 6 bases, with 17 bases between. In nucleotides, the CDR3 is TGTGCCAGCAGCCCATATCAGGCACAGGGTAATTCACCCCTCCACTTT. It encodes CASSPYQAQGNSPLHF.

The chain employs TRBV15 and TRBJ2-5; D perhaps matches TRBD2 (5 bases). Trimming cost V 2 bases and J 4 bases, with 11 bases left between them. Germline lookup yields CDR1 LNHNV and CDR2 YYDKDF (reference sequence). The CDR3 consists of 14 residues. The CDR3 loop reads CATSRRRDIETQYF. The CDR3 DNA sequence: TGTGCCACCAGCAGACGACGGGATATAGAGACCCAGTACTTC.

This sequence joins TRBV6-1 and TRBJ2-7; 11 nucleotides agree with TRBD2. Germline CDR1 reads MNHNS; CDR2 reads SASEGT. The V segment lost 4 bases and the J segment 6 bases; nucleotides outside the gene matches: 5. The CDR3 has 14 residues. The CDR3 bases are TGTGCCAGCAGTGGGGGACTAGCGGTTGGCGAGCAGTACTTC. Amino acids: CASSGGLAVGEQYF.

The rearrangement uses TRBV7-9 and TRBJ2-5; weak D call: TRBD1 (6 bases). The ends were cut back, 7 bases at V and 4 bases at J, with 13 bases in the middle. Looked up from germline, CDR1 is SEHNR and CDR2 is FQNEAQ (reference sequence). This CDR3 has 13 residues. The CDR3 here is CASTTLGGETQYF. CDR3 bases: TGTGCCAGCACCACATTAGGGGGAGAGACCCAGTACTTC.